This T cell receptor (beta chain) was recovered during a study of Ad26.COV2.S vaccination and SARS-CoV-2 variants (TCRdb year 2021). About the study as a whole: Donors in the vaccine arm were drawn from COV1001, a multicentre, randomized, double-blind, placebo-controlled phase I-IIa trial testing Ad26.COV2.S in healthy adults. Dosing of Ad26.COV2.S was intramuscular, at either 5x10^10 or 1x10^11 viral particles, delivered as one shot or as two shots spaced 56 days apart. Sequencing of the TCRbeta repertoire served to evaluate the specificity and breadth of SARS-CoV-2-reactive T cell receptors following Ad26.COV2.S vaccination. A total of roughly 32 samples were included in the TCR-sequenced set, comprising around 19 Ad26.COV2.S vaccine recipients, 5 placebo recipients and 8 SARS-CoV-2 convalescent individuals. Trial participants were randomized into five groups of five, in which low-dose or high-dose Ad26.COV2.S was given once or twice, or placebo was given on both occasions. Investigators remained blinded to trial group allocation during experiments and outcome assessment. What the research found in general, with its limitations: After vaccination, spike-specific CD8+ and CD4+ T cell responses were reported to show substantial breadth. Comparable non-spike TCR breadth was observed between vaccine and placebo recipients, consistent with only spike being contained in the vaccine. According to the authors, total T cell responses may have been underestimated by the TCR breadth and depth analyses. The study was not powered for comparison of responses between vaccine doses or regimens. Ad26.COV2.S recipients had higher spike-specific TCR breadth than placebo recipients (P = 0.0014).

Taken from the germline V gene (reference sequence), the CDR1 and CDR2 loops are SEHNR and FQNEAQ. The CDR3 starts with the cysteine, ends with the phenylalanine, and has 19 residues. Only the CDR3 DNA is retained, 57 bases long and in frame from the first base. Trimming removed 3 bases from V and 0 bases from J, leaving 22 bases between the germline ends. With regard to this clone: The antigen it binds to is not known. Base qualities are not recorded, but no much larger clone differs from it by a single base.

The immunoSEQ Assay was the method used to sequence TCRbeta CDR3 regions. After extraction, genomic DNA underwent amplification by bias-controlled multiplex PCR, followed by high-throughput sequencing. In the paper's pipeline: To quantify the absolute abundance of every unique TCRbeta CDR3 region, sequences were collapsed and filtered. T cell fraction was estimated by normalizing TCRbeta template counts to usable DNA, which was measured by amplifying reference genes present in all nucleated cells. Repertoire TCRs were annotated as SARS-CoV-2-specific by exact matching of V gene, CDR3 amino acid sequence and J gene to a known reactive TCR set. The reference SARS-CoV-2 TCR set came from MIRA and was filtered for enrichment in COVID-19-positive ImmuneCODE repertoires, removing public or cross-reactive TCRs. Drawing on the MIRA antigens, annotated TCRs were analysed further at the level of specific ORF or position within ORF. Depth was the summed frequency of annotated unique rearrangements, while breadth was defined as annotated unique rearrangements over total unique productive rearrangements. TCR breadth was compared between groups using two-sided Wilcoxon rank-sum tests. What TCRdb holds here is the immuneACCESS table cut down to in-frame rearrangements. Part of the clones is not present; checked against another copy, under half of the missing clones reflect an unresolved V gene, and the others are unexplained. V, J and clone size are those of that table, while D and trimming were read from the DNA. This sample gives approximately 420,000 clones in total; around nine tenths of them show up just once. Of the sample, around 3.4% falls within the top ten clones.

Taken with the paper, the label for treatment or condition translates to: some 19 received Ad26.COV2.S at low or high dose, single or two shots; roughly five received placebo; per-sample allocation not given. For vaccine and placebo recipients, the sequenced repertoires came from samples collected on day 63 after the first injection. In Cohort 1b, around 25 adults aged 18-55 years were enrolled at a single site in Boston, USA, between 29 July and 7 August 2020. Ad26.COV2.S was a replication-incompetent adenovirus type 26 vector expressing a prefusion-stabilized SARS-CoV-2 spike protein from the original Wuhan strain.

The V and J genes are TRBV7-9 and TRBJ2-3; the D gene could be either TRBD1 or TRBD2, each agreeing at 5 bases. This material consisted of peripheral blood, taken in a trial of Ad26.COV2.S vaccine versus placebo. This receptor was identified in a person aged 18-60 years who received the Ad26.COV2.S COVID-19 vaccine or a placebo. The sequence in DNA is TGTGCCAGCAGCTTTAGTGGGGGTTCGGGGAACCCTAGCACAGATACGCAGTATTTT. This encodes CASSFSGGSGNPSTDTQYF.